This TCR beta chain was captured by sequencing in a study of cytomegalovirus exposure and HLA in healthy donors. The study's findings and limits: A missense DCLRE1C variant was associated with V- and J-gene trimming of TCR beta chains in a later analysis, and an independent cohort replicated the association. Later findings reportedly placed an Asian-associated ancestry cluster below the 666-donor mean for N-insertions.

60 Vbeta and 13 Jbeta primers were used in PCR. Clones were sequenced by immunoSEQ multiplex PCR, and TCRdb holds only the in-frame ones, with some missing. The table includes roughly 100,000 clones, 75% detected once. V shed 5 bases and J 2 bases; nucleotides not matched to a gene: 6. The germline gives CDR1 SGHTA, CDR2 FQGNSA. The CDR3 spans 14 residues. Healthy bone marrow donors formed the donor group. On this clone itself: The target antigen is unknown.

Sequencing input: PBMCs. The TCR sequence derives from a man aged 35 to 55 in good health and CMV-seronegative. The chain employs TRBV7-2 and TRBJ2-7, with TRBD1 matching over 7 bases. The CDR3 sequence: CASSHGDRPYEQYF. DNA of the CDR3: TGTGCCAGCAGCCACGGGGACAGACCCTACGAGCAGTACTTC.